The 18 T cell receptor beta chains given below trace back to one sample, sequenced in a study of PD-1 blockade in classical Hodgkin lymphoma. Only in-frame clones appear in the TCRdb table, and some are missing; sequencing was by immunoSEQ multiplex PCR. The table includes about 85,000 clones, around nine tenths detected once. All patients relapsed after autologous stem cell transplantation, and brentuximab vedotin exposure varied. The sequencing here drew on peripheral blood mononuclear cells (PBMCs), taken before the second cycle of nivolumab. These receptors originate from a human donor with classical Hodgkin lymphoma.

The chain links TRBV18 to TRBJ2-2; no clear D. Germline values: CDR1 KGHSH, CDR2 LQKENI. The CDR3 has 15 residues. V shed 4 bases and J shed 4 bases, with 13 bases lying between them. This CDR3 is CASSREEPSTGELFF. In DNA, the CDR3 is TGTGCCAGCTCACGAGAAGAACCCTCCACCGGGGAGCTGTTTTTT.

This chain links TRBV4-1 with TRBJ2-5; 9 bases fit TRBD1. Trimming cost V 0 bases and J 4 bases; bases outside gene matches: 3. This CDR3 spans 15 amino acids. Germline V CDR1 and CDR2: MGHRA, YSYEKL. For the CDR3, the DNA is TGCGCCAGCAGCCAAGACGACAGGGGGAGAGAGACCCAGTACTTC. Translating gives CASSQDDRGRETQYF.

The chain couples TRBV5-1 to TRBJ2-2; weak D call: TRBD2 (5 bases). CDR1 SGHRS and CDR2 YFSETQ come from the germline V gene. V lost 2 bases, J lost 1 base, and 9 bases lay in between. CDR3 length: 15 residues. The CDR3 sequence: CASSFPGMNTGELFF. CDR3 sequence (DNA): TGCGCCAGCAGCTTCCCGGGGATGAACACCGGGGAGCTGTTTTTT. Based on the CDR3 plus reference TRBV5-1 and TRBJ2-2, the full variable domain is KAGVTQTPRYLIKTRGQQVTLSCSPISGHRSVSWYQQTPGQGLQFLFEYFSETQRNKGNFPGRFSGRQFSNSRSEMNVSTLELGDSALYLCASSFPGMNTGELFFGEGSRLTVL.

This chain connects TRBV5-4 to TRBJ1-1; maybe TRBD1 (5 bases). Trimming stripped 4 bases from V and 4 bases from J, with 8 bases between. This CDR3 region has 12 residues. CDR1 and CDR2 from the germline V gene are SGHNT and YYREEE (reference sequence). The CDR3 here is CASSGQVTEAFF. The CDR3 nucleotides are TGTGCCAGCAGCGGACAAGTCACTGAAGCTTTCTTT.

The chain couples TRBV19 to TRBJ1-1; no clear D. Trimming removed 5 bases at V and 3 bases at J, with 13 bases between. This CDR3 comprises 14 residues. The germline V gene encodes CDR1 LNHDA and CDR2 SQIVND (reference sequence). The CDR3 loop is CASSPRRTDTEAFF. CDR3 bases: TGTGCCAGTAGTCCTCGAAGGACGGACACTGAAGCTTTCTTT.

V gene TRBV28 combines with J gene TRBJ2-4; D is possibly TRBD2 (5 bases). CDR1 MDHEN and CDR2 SYDVKM come from the germline V gene. CDR3 length: 15 amino acids. V lost 3 bases to trimming and J lost 0 bases, with 9 bases between them. The CDR3 is CASSFGGIAKNIQYF. The CDR3 nucleotides read TGTGCCAGCAGTTTTGGAGGAATAGCCAAAAACATTCAGTACTTC. The variable domain in full, completed from reference TRBV28 and TRBJ2-4, reads DVKVTQSSRYLVKRTGEKVFLECVQDMDHENMFWYRQDPGLGLRLIYFSYDVKMKEKGDIPEGYSVSREKKERFSLILESASTNQTSMYLCASSFGGIAKNIQYFGAGTRLSVL.

The CDR3 region is CASSFQSSYNEQFF. The CDR3, as DNA: TGTGCCAGCAGCTTCCAGAGCTCCTACAATGAGCAGTTCTTC. This rearrangement joins TRBV7-9 to TRBJ2-1; D is unclear. Germline-derived CDR1 and CDR2 are SEHNR and FQNEAQ (reference sequence). CDR3 size: 14 residues. The V and J ends lost 3 bases and 0 bases respectively, with 6 bases between them.

This rearrangement joins TRBV5-1 to TRBJ2-2; D is perhaps TRBD1 (6 bases). Germline loops: CDR1 SGHRS, CDR2 YFSETQ. V was shortened by 4 bases and J by 4 bases, with 8 bases between the two germline ends. The CDR3 length is 13 residues. The CDR3 nucleotides are TGCGCCAGCAGCCAACAGGGCACCGGGGAGCTGTTTTTT. It yields the protein CASSQQGTGELFF.

This clone came up once. The rearrangement links TRBV13 to TRBJ2-1; TRBD2 aligns across 7 bases. This CDR3 is 18 amino acids long. CDR1 is PRHDT, CDR2 FYEKMQ, per germline (reference sequence). V was clipped by 2 bases and J by 0 bases; unmatched bases: 10. Here the CDR3 reads CASSLQGLTLSSYNEQFF. The CDR3 nucleotides are TGTGCCAGCAGCTTACAGGGACTAACACTTAGCTCCTACAATGAGCAGTTCTTC. The full variable domain, rest sourced from reference TRBV13 and TRBJ2-1, is AAGVIQSPRHLIKEKRETATLKCYPIPRHDTVYWYQQGPGQDPQFLISFYEKMQSDKGSIPDRFSAQQFSDYHSELNMSSLELGDSALYFCASSLQGLTLSSYNEQFFGPGTRLTVL.

The chain employs TRBV7-8 and TRBJ2-2; 8 nucleotides line up with TRBD1. V shed 5 bases and J 4 bases; nucleotides not matched to a gene: 9. The CDR3 spans 16 residues. Per germline, CDR1 SGHVS and CDR2 FQNEAQ. CDR3 sequence: CASSGSRGLGTGELFF. Here the CDR3 DNA reads TGTGCCAGCAGCGGCTCCAGGGGGCTCGGCACCGGGGAGCTGTTTTTT. The full variable domain, rest sourced from reference TRBV7-8 and TRBJ2-2, is GAGVSQSPRYKVAKRGQDVALRCDPISGHVSLFWYQQALGQGPEFLTYFQNEAQLDKSGLPSDRFFAERPEGSVSTLKIQRTQQEDSAVYLCASSGSRGLGTGELFFGEGSRLTVL.

The chain recombines TRBV30 with TRBJ1-2, with 9 bases matching TRBD1. The CDR3 covers 16 residues. Unmatched junction bases numbered 9, after V lost 4 bases and J lost 0 bases. CDR1 and CDR2 from the germline V gene are GTSNPN and SVGIG (reference sequence). The CDR3 protein is CAWTQDRGRANYGYTF. CDR3 coding DNA: TGTGCCTGGACCCAGGACAGGGGCCGAGCTAACTATGGCTACACCTTC.

V and J are TRBV27 and TRBJ2-7, with no clear D. The CDR3 spans 14 residues. Between the trimmed V and J ends, which lost 6 bases and 3 bases, there was a span of 15 bases. Germline lookup yields CDR1 MNHEY and CDR2 SMNVEV (reference sequence). CDR3 bases: TGTGCCAGCAGCTTTAGCCTTGTTAACTACGAGCAGTACTTC. It specifies CASSFSLVNYEQYF.

The chain carries TRBV10-1 and TRBJ2-1, with 9 bases that match TRBD1. Germline lookup yields CDR1 WNHNN and CDR2 SYGVQD (reference sequence). The length of the CDR3 is 15 residues. Trimming at V came to 4 bases and at J to 6 bases, leaving 7 bases not matched to a gene. This CDR3 is CASSAETGGRNEQFF. The CDR3 DNA follows: TGCGCCAGCAGTGCGGAGACAGGGGGGCGCAATGAGCAGTTCTTC.

The J gene is TRBJ2-4, the V gene TRBV28, with a possible D match to TRBD2 (6 bases). The germline CDR1 and CDR2 sequences are MDHEN and SYDVKM. This CDR3 contains 17 residues. V lost 3 bases and J 2 bases, leaving 17 bases between the germline ends. CDR3 amino acids: CASSFVGPEGTKNIQYF. CDR3 in DNA: TGTGCCAGCAGTTTCGTGGGGCCGGAGGGTACCAAAAACATTCAGTACTTC.

This chain joins TRBV19 and TRBJ2-7; 8 bases line up with TRBD2. V shed 6 bases and J 6 bases; nucleotides not matched to a gene: 13. In germline, CDR1 is LNHDA, CDR2 SQIVND (reference sequence). CDR3 length equals 15 residues. Written as DNA, the CDR3 is TGTGCCAGTAGCCGGACTAGCTCGGTGGGGCTCGAGCAGTACTTC. Its protein product is CASSRTSSVGLEQYF.

This clone was observed once. V gene TRBV27 combines with J gene TRBJ2-7; 9 bases align to TRBD1. CDR3 size: 14 residues. J was trimmed by 4 bases and V by 6 bases; bases with no gene match: 7. The germline V gene encodes CDR1 MNHEY and CDR2 SMNVEV (reference sequence). CDR3 DNA sequence: TGTGCCAGCAGCTATGGGACAGGGTTGTACGAGCAGTACTTC. Protein sequence: CASSYGTGLYEQYF.

V gene TRBV5-1 combines with J gene TRBJ1-5, with D maybe TRBD1 (5 bases). Germline CDR1 reads SGHRS; CDR2 reads YFSETQ. With 1 base removed from V and 4 bases from J, the gap between germline ends came to 12 bases. The CDR3 is made up of 15 amino acids. The CDR3 DNA reads as TGCGCCAGCAGCTTGCGGGGGGGACCTAATCAGCCCCAGCATTTT. It yields the protein CASSLRGGPNQPQHF.

Written as DNA, the CDR3 is TGTGCCAGCAGTTTCCGGACTAGCGGGAGGTGGGCCTACGAGCAGTACTTC. Its protein product is CASSFRTSGRWAYEQYF. The chain links TRBV28 to TRBJ2-7; 14 bases fit TRBD2. This CDR3 is 17 amino acids long. V lost 3 bases, J lost 2 bases, and 6 bases stayed unmatched. Germline CDR1 reads MDHEN; CDR2 reads SYDVKM. Full variable domain (missing parts from reference TRBV28 and TRBJ2-7): DVKVTQSSRYLVKRTGEKVFLECVQDMDHENMFWYRQDPGLGLRLIYFSYDVKMKEKGDIPEGYSVSREKKERFSLILESASTNQTSMYLCASSFRTSGRWAYEQYFGPGTRLTVT.